This T cell receptor beta chain derives from a study of OX40 agonist ivuxolimab in advanced cancers. Study summary: Ivuxolimab, an antibody that agonizes OX40 (CD134), was administered to the patients. Partial responses were observed in three patients, of whom one had hepatocellular carcinoma and two had cutaneous melanoma.

As regards this clone: Antigen: not known.

Study-level results: At 0.1 to 3.0 mg/kg and by week 6, clonal expansion occurred in CD4+ and CD8+ blood T cells.

Germline V CDR1 and CDR2: MNHNY, SVGAGI (reference sequence). This CDR3 comprises 14 residues. The junction had 8 bases not matched to a gene; V was cut back by 5 bases and J by 8 bases. Generated by immunoSEQ multiplex PCR, the TCRdb table keeps only in-frame clones and is missing some. The sample shows tens of thousands of clones, 85% to 90% of them seen only once. This chain uses TRBV6-6 with TRBJ1-4, with 7 bases identical to TRBD1. This TCR came from an adult with an advanced solid tumor such as melanoma, head and neck, liver or kidney cancer. The specimen was CD4+ or CD8+ T cells sorted from blood, collected in a trial of the OX40 agonist ivuxolimab. Here the CDR3 DNA reads TGTGCCAGCAGTAACCGGGACAGAAACGAAAAACTGTTTTTT. Encoded protein: CASSNRDRNEKLFF.